This paragraph reports one T cell receptor (beta chain). The CDR3 consists of 15 residues. The ends lost 5 bases at V and 6 bases at J; junction bases unmatched: 10. Germline values: CDR1 KGHSH, CDR2 LQKENI. This table comes from immunoSEQ multiplex PCR, and its TCRdb copy is limited to in-frame clones, with some not included. The table records tens of thousands of clones, 85% to 95% of them present only once. The entry originates in a study of technical replicates of blood from several donors. The sequence was collected from a human donor in good health. Some clones in this sample may be carry-over from other donors' samples. The sequencing input was PBMCs. The chain uses TRBV18 and TRBJ2-1, with 7 bases identical to TRBD2. The CDR3 DNA reads TGTGCCAGCTCATATTCTAGCGGAGTGGGCAATGAGCAGTTCTTC. The encoded protein is CASSYSSGVGNEQFF.